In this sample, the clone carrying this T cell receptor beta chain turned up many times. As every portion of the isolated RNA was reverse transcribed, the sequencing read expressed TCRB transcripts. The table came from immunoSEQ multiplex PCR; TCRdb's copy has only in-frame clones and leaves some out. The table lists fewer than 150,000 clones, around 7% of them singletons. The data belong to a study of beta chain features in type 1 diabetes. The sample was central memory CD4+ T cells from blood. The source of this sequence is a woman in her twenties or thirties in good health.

The CDR3 is CAWSVAGDTQYF. The CDR3 nucleotides are TGTGCCTGGAGTGTTGCGGGAGATACGCAGTATTTT. The chain uses TRBV30 and TRBJ2-3, with a possible D match to TRBD2 (5 bases). The V end lost 0 bases, the J end lost 5 bases, and 6 bases lay between the germline ends. The germline CDR1 and CDR2 sequences are GTSNPN and SVGIG (reference sequence). The CDR3 has 12 residues. Full variable domain (remainder filled in from reference TRBV30 and TRBJ2-3): SQTIHQWPATLVQPVGSPLSLECTVEGTSNPNLYWYRQAAGRGLQLLFYSVGIGQISSEVPQNLSASRPQDRQFILSSKKLLLSDSGFYLCAWSVAGDTQYFGPGTRLTVL.